This TCR beta chain was retrieved from a study of T cells after yellow fever vaccination (dated by TCRdb to about 2019). Regarding the research as a whole: Libraries from fractions with low cell numbers were prepared with the SMART-Seq v4 Ultra Low Input RNA kit. To track T-cell clones before and after primary and booster YFV17D yellow fever vaccination, bulk TCR alpha and beta repertoires were sequenced longitudinally. The cohort comprised two healthy male donors, one aged 18 to 30 and one aged 30 to 40 years. Bulk PBMC replicates and cell subsets were isolated from blood drawn at multiple timepoints before and after both primary and secondary immunization.

The table lists this clonotype with a count of one. This receptor's antigen is unknown. No much larger clone is present one base from it, and per-base qualities are unavailable. On its own, one read is weak support. TCR cDNA was synthesized by 5'RACE template switching, which introduced a universal primer site and unique molecular identifiers. cDNA synthesis was primed from both the TCR alpha and TCR beta constant segments. Library amplification used two PCR steps, and the second PCR step added sample barcodes and sequencing adapters. Sequencing of libraries was done on Illumina HiSeq 2500 (2x100 bp) or NovaSeq (2x150 bp). The paper's processing steps were these. MIGEC was used to demultiplex reads and collapse the reads into UMI consensus sequences, and MiXCR was used for V(D)J alignment. Vaccine-responding clonotypes were defined with edgeR using replicate PBMC samples, requiring FDR below 0.01 and a log2 fold change above 5 up to day 15. Bulk clonotypes were assigned CD4 or CD8 identity according to which sequenced CD4 or CD8 repertoire held them at higher abundance. TCRdb redid the processing of the public reads, applying fastp at Q25 and MiXCR, and retained in-frame beta chains. Each record represents a unique CDR3 protein, reported with the most common genes and DNA among its rows. The V and J calls were determined by TCRdb, not by the authors. The table for this sample lists about 510,000 distinct CDR3 sequences; 21% of them were counted only once. The ten largest clones add up to about 16% of the sample.

The sample's treatment or condition, from its label and the paper: live attenuated yellow fever vaccine strain. Two biological replicates of bulk PBMCs were collected at each blood-draw timepoint. A standard Ficoll-Paque protocol was used to isolate PBMCs from peripheral blood. TriZol was used to extract RNA from bulk PBMCs, CD4 and CD8 fractions, and dextramer-positive and dextramer-negative fractions. For this chain, trimming is 4 bases at the V end and 2 bases at the J end, and the number of junction bases without a gene match is 9. The CDR3 numbers 17 residues from cysteine through phenylalanine. Only CDR3 DNA remains: 51 bases, in frame from the first base. What the authors observed across the whole study: A small fraction of clonotypes showed up in both the CD4 and CD8 compartments, probably as a result of convergent recombination. After the booster, most of the clones that had expanded following primary vaccination were detected again (96% of CD4 and 80% to 90% of CD8), which suggests that memory was broadly maintained. Compared with the primary T-cell response, the secondary T-cell response was weaker but faster, peaking on day 5 rather than day 15. Computational filtering was required because FACS-sorted repertoires could contain abundant contaminating clonotypes from the bulk population. The study included only a couple of donors, which limits how far the findings can be generalized.

The material sequenced was PBMCs, taken less than 25 days after the first yellow fever vaccination. The receptor's source is a man in his late teens or twenties who received the YFV17D yellow fever vaccine. Recombination linked TRBV12-3 or TRBV12-4 to TRBJ2-5; the junction holds 11 bases that match TRBD2. In nucleotide form, the sequence is TGTGCCAGCAGTTCCAATAGCGGGGGGGGTGAACAAGAGACCCAGTACTTC. Translated, it reads CASSSNSGGGEQETQYF.